This T cell receptor (beta chain) was found in a study of shared clonotypes between healthy human individuals. As handled by the study authors: Filtering differed since immunoSEQ provided only junctions, with no quality scores. Measured with immunoSEQ multiplex PCR; TCRdb has only the in-frame clones, and not every one. Clone size and the V and J calls come from that table; the DNA yielded D and trimming. The sample has hundreds of thousands of clones; around 92% are singletons. Trimming cost V 5 bases and J 5 bases; bases outside gene matches: 15. This CDR3 contains 17 residues. CDR1 and CDR2 from the germline V gene are SNHLY and FYNNEI. Naive CD8 cells lacked CD45RO, underwent positive selection for CCR7 and left out terminally differentiated effector memory CD45RA+ cells.

The sequenced material came from naive CD8+ T cells sorted from blood. This chain connects TRBV2 to TRBJ2-7, with TRBD1 identical over 10 bases. The sequence derives from a man between 25 and 39 years old in good health. The CDR3 DNA follows: TGTGCCAGCAGTTCCTCCACCTCCGGGACAGGGGAGAACGAGCAGTACTTC. Its translation is CASSSSTSGTGENEQYF.